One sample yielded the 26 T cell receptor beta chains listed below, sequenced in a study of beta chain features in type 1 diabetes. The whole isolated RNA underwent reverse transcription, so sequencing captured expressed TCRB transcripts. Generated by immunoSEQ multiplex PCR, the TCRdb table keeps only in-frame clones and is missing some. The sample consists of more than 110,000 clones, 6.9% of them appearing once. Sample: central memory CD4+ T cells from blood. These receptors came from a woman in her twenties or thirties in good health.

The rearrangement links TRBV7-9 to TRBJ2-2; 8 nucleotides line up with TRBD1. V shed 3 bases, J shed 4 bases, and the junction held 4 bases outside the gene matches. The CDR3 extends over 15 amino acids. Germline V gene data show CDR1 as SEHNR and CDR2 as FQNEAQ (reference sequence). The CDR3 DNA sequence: TGTGCCAGCAGCTTGGACAGGGACACCACCGGGGAGCTGTTTTTT. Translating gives CASSLDRDTTGELFF.

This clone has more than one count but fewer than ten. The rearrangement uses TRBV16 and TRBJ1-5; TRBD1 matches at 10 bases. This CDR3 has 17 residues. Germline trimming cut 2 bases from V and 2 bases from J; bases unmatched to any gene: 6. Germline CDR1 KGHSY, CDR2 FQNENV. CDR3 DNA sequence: TGTGCCAGCAGCCAAACCGAGGGGACAGGGGGCAATCAGCCCCAGCATTTT. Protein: CASSQTEGTGGNQPQHF.

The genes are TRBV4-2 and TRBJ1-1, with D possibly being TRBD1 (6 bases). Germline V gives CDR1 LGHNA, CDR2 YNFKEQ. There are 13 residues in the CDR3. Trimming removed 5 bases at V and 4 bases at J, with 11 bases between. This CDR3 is CASSGTYTTEAFF. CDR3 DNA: TGTGCCAGCAGCGGGACATATACCACTGAAGCTTTCTTT.

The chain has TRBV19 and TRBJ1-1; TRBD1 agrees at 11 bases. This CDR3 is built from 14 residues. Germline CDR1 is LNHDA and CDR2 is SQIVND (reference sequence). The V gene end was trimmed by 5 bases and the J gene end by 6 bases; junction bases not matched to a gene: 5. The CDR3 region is CASSFRDRGAEAFF. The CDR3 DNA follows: TGTGCCAGTAGTTTCCGGGACAGGGGGGCTGAAGCTTTCTTT.

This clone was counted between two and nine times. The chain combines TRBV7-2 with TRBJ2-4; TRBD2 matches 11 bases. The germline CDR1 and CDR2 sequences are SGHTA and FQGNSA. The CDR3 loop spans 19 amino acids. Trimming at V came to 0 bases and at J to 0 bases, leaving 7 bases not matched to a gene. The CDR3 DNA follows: TGTGCCAGCAGCTTAGCGGTGCTAGCGGGAGGTCGAGCCAAAAACATTCAGTACTTC. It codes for CASSLAVLAGGRAKNIQYF.

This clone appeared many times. Here the CDR3 reads CASSPKTSGRVGELFF. The CDR3 coding sequence is TGTGCCAGCAGCCCGAAGACTAGCGGGAGGGTCGGGGAGCTGTTTTTT. The chain employs TRBV11-2 and TRBJ2-2; 14 nucleotides align to TRBD2. V was clipped by 5 bases and J by 7 bases; unmatched bases: 6. CDR1 and CDR2 (germline): SGHAT, FQNNGV. This CDR3 has 16 residues.

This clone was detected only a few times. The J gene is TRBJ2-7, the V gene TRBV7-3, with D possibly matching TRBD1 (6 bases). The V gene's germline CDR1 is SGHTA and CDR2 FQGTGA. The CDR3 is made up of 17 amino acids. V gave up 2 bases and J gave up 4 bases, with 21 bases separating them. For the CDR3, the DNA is TGTGCCAGCAGCTTAGGTGGCGGTGGGCAGGGGAAGTACGAGCAGTACTTC. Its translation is CASSLGGGGQGKYEQYF. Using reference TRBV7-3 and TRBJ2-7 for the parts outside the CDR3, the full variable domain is GAGVSQTPSNKVTEKGKYVELRCDPISGHTALYWYRQSLGQGPEFLIYFQGTGAADDSGLPNDRFFAVRPEGSVSTLKIQRTERGDSAVYLCASSLGGGGQGKYEQYFGPGTRLTVT.

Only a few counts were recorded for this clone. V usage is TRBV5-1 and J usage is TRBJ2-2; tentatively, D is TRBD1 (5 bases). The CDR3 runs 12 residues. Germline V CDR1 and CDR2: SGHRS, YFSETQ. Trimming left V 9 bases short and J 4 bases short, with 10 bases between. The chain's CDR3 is CATKGVTGELFF. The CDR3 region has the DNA TGCGCCACTAAAGGGGTCACCGGGGAGCTGTTTTTT.

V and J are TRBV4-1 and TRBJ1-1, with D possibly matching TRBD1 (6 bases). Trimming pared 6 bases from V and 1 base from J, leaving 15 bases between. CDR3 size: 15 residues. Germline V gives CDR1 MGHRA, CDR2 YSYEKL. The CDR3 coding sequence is TGCGCCAGCAGTCGCGTCGGGACAACGAACACTGAAGCTTTCTTT. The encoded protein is CASSRVGTTNTEAFF.

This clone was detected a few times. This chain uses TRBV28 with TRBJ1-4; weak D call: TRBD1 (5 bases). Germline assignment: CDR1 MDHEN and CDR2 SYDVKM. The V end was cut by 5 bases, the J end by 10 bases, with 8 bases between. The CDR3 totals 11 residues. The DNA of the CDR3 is TGTGCCAGCAGTCCCAGGGTAAAACTGTTTTTT. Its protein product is CASSPRVKLFF.

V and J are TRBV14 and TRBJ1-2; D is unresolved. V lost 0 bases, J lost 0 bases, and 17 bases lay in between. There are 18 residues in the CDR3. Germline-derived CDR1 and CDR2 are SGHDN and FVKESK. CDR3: CASSQEVYAELPNYGYTF. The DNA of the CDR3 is TGTGCCAGCAGCCAAGAGGTCTACGCGGAGCTCCCTAACTATGGCTACACCTTC. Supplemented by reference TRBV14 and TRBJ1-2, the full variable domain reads EAGVTQFPSHSVIEKGQTVTLRCDPISGHDNLYWYRRVMGKEIKFLLHFVKESKQDESGMPNNRFLAERTGGTYSTLKVQPAELEDSGVYFCASSQEVYAELPNYGYTFGSGTRLTVV.

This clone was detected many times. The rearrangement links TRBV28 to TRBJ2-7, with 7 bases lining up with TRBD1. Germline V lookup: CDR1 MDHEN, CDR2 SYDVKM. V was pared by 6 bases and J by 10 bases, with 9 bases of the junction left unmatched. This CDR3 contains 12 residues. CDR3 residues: CASSDHGTAQYF. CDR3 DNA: TGTGCCAGCAGCGACCACGGGACAGCTCAGTACTTC.

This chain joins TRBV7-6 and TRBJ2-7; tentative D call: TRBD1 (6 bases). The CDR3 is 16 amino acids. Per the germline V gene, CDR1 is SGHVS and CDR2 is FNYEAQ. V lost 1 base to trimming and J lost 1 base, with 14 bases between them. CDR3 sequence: CASSLGAVGASYEQYF. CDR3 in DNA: TGTGCCAGCAGCTTAGGGGCCGTGGGGGCATCCTACGAGCAGTACTTC. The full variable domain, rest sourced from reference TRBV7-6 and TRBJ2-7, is GAGVSQSPRYKVTKRGQDVALRCDPISGHVSLYWYRQALGQGPEFLTYFNYEAQQDKSGLPNDRFSAERPEGSISTLTIQRTEQRDSAMYRCASSLGAVGASYEQYFGPGTRLTVT.

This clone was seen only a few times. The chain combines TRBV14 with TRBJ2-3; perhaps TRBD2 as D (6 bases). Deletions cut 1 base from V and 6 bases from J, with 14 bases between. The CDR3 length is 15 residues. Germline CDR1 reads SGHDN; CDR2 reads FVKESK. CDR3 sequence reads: CASSQAPTSWDTQYF. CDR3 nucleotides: TGTGCCAGCAGCCAAGCTCCGACTAGTTGGGATACGCAGTATTTT.

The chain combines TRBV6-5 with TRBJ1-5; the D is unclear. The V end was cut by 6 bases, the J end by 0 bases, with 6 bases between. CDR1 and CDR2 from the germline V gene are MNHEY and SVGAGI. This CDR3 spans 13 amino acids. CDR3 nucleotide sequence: TGTGCCAGCAGGCGCAATAGCAATCAGCCCCAGCATTTT. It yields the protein CASRRNSNQPQHF.

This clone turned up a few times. CDR3 region: CASSVESGLAGGQYF. The CDR3 DNA is TGTGCCAGCAGCGTAGAAAGTGGGCTAGCGGGGGGTCAGTATTTT. The chain is built from TRBV9 and TRBJ2-3; 11 nucleotides match TRBD2. Trimming took 0 bases from V and 12 from J; bases not matched to a gene: 9. CDR1 is SGDLS and CDR2 is YYNGEE in the germline V gene. CDR3 length: 15 residues.

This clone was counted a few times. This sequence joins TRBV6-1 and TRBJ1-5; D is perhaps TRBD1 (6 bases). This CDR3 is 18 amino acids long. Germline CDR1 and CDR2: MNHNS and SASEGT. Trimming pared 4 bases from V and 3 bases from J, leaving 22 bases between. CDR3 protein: CASSAESTGMLINQPQHF. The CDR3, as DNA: TGTGCCAGCAGTGCAGAGTCGACAGGAATGTTAATCAATCAGCCCCAGCATTTT.

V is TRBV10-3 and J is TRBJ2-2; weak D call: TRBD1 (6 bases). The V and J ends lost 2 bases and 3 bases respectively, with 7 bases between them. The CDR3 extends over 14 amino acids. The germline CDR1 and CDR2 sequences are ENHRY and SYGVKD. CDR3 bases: TGTGCCATCAGTGAGCAGGGGTACACCGGGGAGCTGTTTTTT. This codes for CAISEQGYTGELFF.

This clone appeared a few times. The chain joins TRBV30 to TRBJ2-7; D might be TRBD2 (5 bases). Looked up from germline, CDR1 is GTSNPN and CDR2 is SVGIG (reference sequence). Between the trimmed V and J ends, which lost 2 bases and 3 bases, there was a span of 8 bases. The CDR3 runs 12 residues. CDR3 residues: CAWSSGDYEQYF. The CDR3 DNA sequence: TGTGCCTGGAGTTCCGGGGACTACGAGCAGTACTTC. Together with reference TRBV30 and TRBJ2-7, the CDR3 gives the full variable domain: SQTIHQWPATLVQPVGSPLSLECTVEGTSNPNLYWYRQAAGRGLQLLFYSVGIGQISSEVPQNLSASRPQDRQFILSSKKLLLSDSGFYLCAWSSGDYEQYFGPGTRLTVT.

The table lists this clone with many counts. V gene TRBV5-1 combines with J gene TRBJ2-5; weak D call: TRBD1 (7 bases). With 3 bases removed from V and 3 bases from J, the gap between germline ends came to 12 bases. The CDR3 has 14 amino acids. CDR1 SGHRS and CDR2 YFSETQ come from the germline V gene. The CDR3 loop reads CASSWTGGEETQYF. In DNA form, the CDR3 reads TGCGCCAGCAGCTGGACAGGAGGGGAAGAGACCCAGTACTTC. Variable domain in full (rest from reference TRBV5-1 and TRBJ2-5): KAGVTQTPRYLIKTRGQQVTLSCSPISGHRSVSWYQQTPGQGLQFLFEYFSETQRNKGNFPGRFSGRQFSNSRSEMNVSTLELGDSALYLCASSWTGGEETQYFGPGTRLLVL.

CDR3 in DNA: TGCGCCAGCAGCACCATCCCAGGGGGCTCAACTGAAGCTTTCTTT. Its translation is CASSTIPGGSTEAFF. The chain joins TRBV5-1 to TRBJ1-1; 8 nucleotides match TRBD1. V shed 4 bases, J shed 5 bases, and the junction held 10 bases outside the gene matches. The germline V gene has CDR1 SGHRS and CDR2 YFSETQ. The CDR3 has 15 amino acids.

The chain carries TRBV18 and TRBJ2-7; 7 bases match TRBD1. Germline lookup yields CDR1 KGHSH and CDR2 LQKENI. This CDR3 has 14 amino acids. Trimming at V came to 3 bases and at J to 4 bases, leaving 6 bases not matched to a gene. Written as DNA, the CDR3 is TGTGCCAGCTCACCCGGGACAGCTAAATACGAGCAGTACTTC. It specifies CASSPGTAKYEQYF.

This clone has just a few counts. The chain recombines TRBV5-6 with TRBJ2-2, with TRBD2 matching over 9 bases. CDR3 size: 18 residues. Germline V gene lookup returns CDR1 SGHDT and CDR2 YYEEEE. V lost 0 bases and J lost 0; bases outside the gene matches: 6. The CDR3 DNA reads TGTGCCAGCAGCTTGGGGGCTAGCGGGGATTCGAACACCGGGGAGCTGTTTTTT. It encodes CASSLGASGDSNTGELFF.

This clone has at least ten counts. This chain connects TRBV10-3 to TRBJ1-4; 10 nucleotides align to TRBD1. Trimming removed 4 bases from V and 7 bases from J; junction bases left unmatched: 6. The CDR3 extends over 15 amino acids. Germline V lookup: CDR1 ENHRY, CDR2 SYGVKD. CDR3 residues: CAISAGDRGSEKLFF. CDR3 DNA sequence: TGTGCCATCAGTGCAGGGGACAGGGGAAGTGAAAAACTGTTTTTT.

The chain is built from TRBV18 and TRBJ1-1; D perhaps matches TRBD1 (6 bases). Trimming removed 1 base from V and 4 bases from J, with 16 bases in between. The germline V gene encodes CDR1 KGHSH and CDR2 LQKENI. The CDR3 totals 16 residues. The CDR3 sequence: CASSPQLQGDGTEAFF. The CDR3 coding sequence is TGTGCCAGCTCACCACAATTACAGGGTGATGGCACTGAAGCTTTCTTT.

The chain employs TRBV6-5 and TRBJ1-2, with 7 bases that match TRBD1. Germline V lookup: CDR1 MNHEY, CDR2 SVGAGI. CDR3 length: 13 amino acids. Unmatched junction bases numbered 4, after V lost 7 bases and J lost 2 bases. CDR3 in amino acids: CASKNRGNYGYTF. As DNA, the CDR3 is TGTGCCAGCAAGAACAGGGGAAACTATGGCTACACCTTC.